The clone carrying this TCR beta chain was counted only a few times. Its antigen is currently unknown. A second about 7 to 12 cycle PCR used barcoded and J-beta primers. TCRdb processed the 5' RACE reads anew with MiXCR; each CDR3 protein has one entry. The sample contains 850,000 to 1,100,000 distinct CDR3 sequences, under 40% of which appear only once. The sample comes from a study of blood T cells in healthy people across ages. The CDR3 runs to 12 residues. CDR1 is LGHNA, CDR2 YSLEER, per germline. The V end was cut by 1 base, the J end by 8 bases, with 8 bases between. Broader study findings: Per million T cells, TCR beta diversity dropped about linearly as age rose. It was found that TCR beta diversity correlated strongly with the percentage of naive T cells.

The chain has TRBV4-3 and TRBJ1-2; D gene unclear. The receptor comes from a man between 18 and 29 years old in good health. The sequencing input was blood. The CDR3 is CASSQGSFGYTF. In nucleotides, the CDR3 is TGCGCCAGCAGCCAAGGCAGCTTCGGCTACACCTTC.